These 10 T cell receptor beta chains were all obtained from the same sample, sequenced in a study of vaccination and CD4 T cells after COVID-19. These receptors' targets are unknown. Sequencing of the DNA from cultured CD4+ T cells was carried out with the Oncomine TCR Beta short-read assay. TCRdb passed the PCR reads through MiXCR, listing each CDR3 protein once. Of about 7,800 distinct CDR3 sequences listed, under 60% are singletons. Stated treatment: roughly 11-day PBMC culture with coronavirus spike peptide pools or control peptides (ViraFEST assay). Samples of CD4+ T cells were obtained from the unexposed donor before the COVID-19 pandemic (2011-2018). Sequenced sample: CD4+ T cells from blood, cultured in vitro. Receptors originate from a human donor in good health.

The chain recombines TRBV19 with TRBJ1-2; 10 bases are a match to TRBD1. From germline, CDR1 is LNHDA and CDR2 SQIVND (reference sequence). V trimming: 6 bases; J trimming: 5 bases; junction bases outside the gene matches: 12. The CDR3 runs to 16 residues. The DNA for the CDR3 is TGTGCCAGTAGCCACTGGACAGGGGGAACGGGATATGGCTACACCTTC. It translates to CASSHWTGGTGYGYTF.

The chain combines TRBV12-3 or TRBV12-4 with TRBJ2-2; maybe TRBD1 (6 bases). This CDR3 is 15 amino acids long. V lost 8 bases to trimming and J lost 4 bases, with 17 bases between them. The CDR3 sequence is CASQIQGPPTGELFF. The CDR3 bases are TGTGCCAGCCAGATACAGGGTCCCCCCACCGGGGAGCTGTTTTTT.

The chain joins TRBV4-3 to TRBJ1-1; 8 bases align to TRBD1. The CDR3 sequence is 15 residues long. The ends lost 3 bases at V and 2 bases at J; junction bases unmatched: 5. Germline V CDR1 and CDR2: LGHNA, YSLEER. The CDR3 sequence: CASSQLQGGNTEAFF. The CDR3 nucleotides are TGCGCCAGCAGCCAGCTACAGGGGGGAAACACTGAAGCTTTCTTT.

V and J are TRBV7-2 and TRBJ2-7, with D possibly being TRBD1 (6 bases). The germline V gene has CDR1 SGHTA and CDR2 FQGNSA. The CDR3 has 13 residues. V was trimmed by 5 bases and J by 5 bases, leaving 13 bases between them. CDR3 amino acids: CASSTQGSDEQYF. CDR3 bases: TGTGCCAGCAGCACACAGGGATCGGACGAGCAGTACTTC.

The V gene is TRBV20-1, the J gene TRBJ1-4; no clear D gene. The V gene lost 1 base and the J gene lost 8 bases, with 17 bases spanning the gap. This CDR3 has 15 amino acids. The V gene's germline CDR1 is DFQATT and CDR2 SNEGSKA (reference sequence). CDR3 sequence reads: CSARAPSRWEEKLFF. CDR3 nucleotide sequence: TGCAGTGCTAGAGCCCCGAGTCGATGGGAAGAAAAACTGTTTTTT.

This sequence joins TRBV11-2 and TRBJ2-3; perhaps TRBD2 as D (6 bases). The germline V and J ends were trimmed by 1 base and 1 base, with 12 bases remaining between them. This CDR3 contains 16 residues. The germline gives CDR1 SGHAT, CDR2 FQNNGV. This CDR3 is CASSLARRGGTDTQYF. DNA for the CDR3: TGTGCCAGCAGCTTAGCCCGGCGGGGTGGCACAGATACGCAGTATTTT.

The chain links TRBV6-1 to TRBJ1-5, with no clear D. CDR1 and CDR2 (germline): MNHNS, SASEGT. The CDR3 length is 14 residues. Trimming cost V 3 bases and J 3 bases, with 9 bases left between them. The CDR3, as DNA: TGTGCCAGCAGTGACCCCGGGGACAATCAGCCCCAGCATTTT. This translates into CASSDPGDNQPQHF.

This clonotype was counted a few times. The V gene is TRBV19, the J gene TRBJ1-1; 10 bases agree with TRBD1. CDR1 is LNHDA and CDR2 is SQIVND in the germline V gene (reference sequence). V was pared by 4 bases and J by 4 bases, with 3 bases of the junction left unmatched. The CDR3 is 14 amino acids. The CDR3 spells CASSKRQGATEAFF. For the CDR3, the DNA is TGTGCCAGTAGTAAGCGACAGGGGGCCACTGAAGCTTTCTTT.

This clonotype was counted a few times. The genes are TRBV27 and TRBJ2-2; the D is unclear. V was clipped by 5 bases and J by 4 bases, with 8 bases between them. Germline V CDR1 and CDR2: MNHEY, SMNVEV (reference sequence). The CDR3 is made up of 13 amino acids. CDR3 nucleotide sequence: TGTGCCAGCAGTCTGGGTCGCACCGGGGAGCTGTTTTTT. Translated: CASSLGRTGELFF.

In this sample, this clonotype turned up a few times. J is TRBJ2-3 and V is TRBV6-1, with 14 bases lining up with TRBD2. CDR1 and CDR2 from the germline V gene are MNHNS and SASEGT. This CDR3 spans 16 amino acids. Germline trimming cut 7 bases from V and 4 bases from J; bases unmatched to any gene: 7. CDR3 loop: CASNERGLAGADTQYF. The CDR3 DNA reads as TGTGCCAGCAACGAGAGGGGACTAGCGGGGGCAGATACGCAGTATTTT.